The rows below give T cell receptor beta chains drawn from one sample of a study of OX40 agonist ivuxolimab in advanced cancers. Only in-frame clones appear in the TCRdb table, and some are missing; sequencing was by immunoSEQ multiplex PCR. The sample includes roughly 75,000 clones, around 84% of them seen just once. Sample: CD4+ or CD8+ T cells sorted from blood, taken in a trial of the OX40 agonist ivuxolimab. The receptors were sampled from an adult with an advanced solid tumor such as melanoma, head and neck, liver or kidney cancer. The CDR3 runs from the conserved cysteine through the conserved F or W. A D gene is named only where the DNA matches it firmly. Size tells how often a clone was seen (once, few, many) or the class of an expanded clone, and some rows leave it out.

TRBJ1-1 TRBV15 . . CATSRGSNTEAFF TGTGCCACCAGCAGAGGTTCGAACACTGAAGCTTTCTTT
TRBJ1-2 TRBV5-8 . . CASSRTTSTTGIGGYTF TGTGCCAGCAGCCGTACAACCTCGACTACAGGAATCGGCGGCTACACCTTC
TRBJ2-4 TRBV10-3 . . CAISDGLAKNIQYF TGTGCCATCAGTGACGGGTTAGCCAAAAACATTCAGTACTTC
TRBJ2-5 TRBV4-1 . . CASSRDTNQETQYF TGCGCCAGCAGCCGAGACACTAACCAAGAGACCCAGTACTTC
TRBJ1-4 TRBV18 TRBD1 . CASSPSTGYGEKLFF TGTGCCAGCTCACCCTCGACAGGGTACGGGGAAAAACTGTTTTTT
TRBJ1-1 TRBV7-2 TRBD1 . CASSSSGTGKTEAFF TGTGCCAGCAGCTCATCCGGGACAGGGAAGACTGAAGCTTTCTTT
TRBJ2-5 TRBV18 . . CASSPLLQETQYF TGTGCCAGCTCACCACTCTTGCAAGAGACCCAGTACTTC
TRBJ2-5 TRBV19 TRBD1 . CASSRERQGRAQYF TGTGCCAGTAGTAGAGAAAGACAGGGGCGGGCCCAGTACTTC
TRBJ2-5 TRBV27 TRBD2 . CASSPGTSGREETQYF TGTGCCAGCAGTCCCGGGACTAGCGGGAGGGAGGAGACCCAGTACTTC
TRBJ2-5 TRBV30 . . CAWSDSPATYQETQYF TGTGCCTGGAGTGACAGCCCCGCTACGTACCAAGAGACCCAGTACTTC
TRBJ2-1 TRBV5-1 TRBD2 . CASSVYSGELGNEQFF TGCGCCAGCAGCGTCTATAGCGGGGAACTGGGCAATGAGCAGTTCTTC
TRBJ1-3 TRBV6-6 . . CAISFMGQGDTIYF TGTGCCATTTCGTTCATGGGACAAGGAGACACCATATATTTT
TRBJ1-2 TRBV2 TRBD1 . CASRGTGRYGYTF TGTGCCAGCAGAGGGACAGGGCGGTATGGCTACACCTTC
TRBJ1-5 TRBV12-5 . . CASEGGGNQPQHF TGTGCTAGTGAGGGCGGTGGCAATCAGCCCCAGCATTTT
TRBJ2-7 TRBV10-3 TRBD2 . CAVGTSGSYEQYF TGTGCCGTCGGGACTAGCGGGAGTTACGAGCAGTACTTC
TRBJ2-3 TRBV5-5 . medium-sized CASSSGDFTDTQYF TGTGCCAGCAGCTCGGGGGATTTCACAGATACGCAGTATTTT
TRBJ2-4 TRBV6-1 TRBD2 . CASSEGEGTRNIQYF TGTGCCAGCAGTGAAGGGGAGGGAACGCGAAACATTCAGTACTTC
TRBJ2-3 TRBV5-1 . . CASSPGTDTQYF TGCGCCAGCAGCCCGGGCACAGATACGCAGTATTTT
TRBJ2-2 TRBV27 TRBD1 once CASSLSAGGTGELFF TGTGCCAGCAGTTTATCGGCAGGGGGAACCGGGGAGCTGTTTTTT
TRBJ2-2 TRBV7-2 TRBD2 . CASTSRGLAANTGELFF TGTGCCAGCACTTCCAGAGGACTAGCGGCGAACACCGGGGAGCTGTTTTTT
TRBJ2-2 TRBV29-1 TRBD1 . CSATGTRGITGELFF TGCAGCGCTACTGGCACCAGGGGGATCACCGGGGAGCTGTTTTTT
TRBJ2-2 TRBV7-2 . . CASSRVGASTGELFF TGTGCCAGCAGCCGAGTGGGCGCATCCACCGGGGAGCTGTTTTTT